These 10 T cell receptor beta chains were sequenced from one sample in a study of Graves' ophthalmopathy and Graves' hyperthyroidism. RNA transcripts provided the template for amplifying TCR beta CDR3 regions. HTBI-primed first-round RT-PCR preceded second-round multiplex PCR. TCRdb independently ran MiXCR on the multiplex PCR reads; one entry per CDR3 protein. Among 600,000 to 700,000 distinct CDR3 sequences, over 40% were seen once, and the ten largest hold around 3%. Sequencing input: peripheral blood. The receptors stem from an adult man with Graves' ophthalmopathy.

This clonotype was seen ten or more times. The rearrangement links TRBV7-9 to TRBJ1-1, with D perhaps TRBD1 (6 bases). Germline values: CDR1 SEHNR, CDR2 FQNEAQ (reference sequence). This CDR3 spans 14 amino acids. V was trimmed by 6 bases and J by 4 bases, leaving 15 bases between them. CDR3 sequence (DNA): TGTGCCAGCAGTACAGTCGGGGGCATCACTGAAGCTTTCTTT. It specifies CASSTVGGITEAFF.

This clonotype was seen a handful of times. This chain uses TRBV7-2 with TRBJ1-1; weak D call: TRBD1 (5 bases). The V gene lost 1 base and the J gene lost 4 bases, with 13 bases spanning the gap. This CDR3 has 15 residues. CDR1 SGHTA and CDR2 FQGNSA come from the germline V gene. CDR3 in amino acids: CASSLVVWGITEAFF. Here the CDR3 DNA reads TGTGCCAGCAGCTTAGTGGTGTGGGGGATCACTGAAGCTTTCTTT.

The chain joins TRBV29-1 to TRBJ1-2; TRBD1 might be the D (6 bases). This CDR3 has 13 amino acids. V was pared by 7 bases and J by 0 bases, with 12 bases between. Germline V gene sequence: CDR1 SQVTM, CDR2 ANQGSEA. The CDR3 nucleotides read TGCAGCGCCCGGACAGAAACTAACTATGGCTACACCTTC. As protein: CSARTETNYGYTF.

This clonotype came up many times. This chain connects TRBV7-9 to TRBJ1-6, with D unresolved. In germline, CDR1 is SEHNR, CDR2 FQNEAQ (reference sequence). Trimming took off 6 bases at V and 8 bases at J, with 14 bases between the two ends. The CDR3 is 14 amino acids. CDR3: CASSHGDTDSPLHF. The CDR3 coding sequence is TGTGCCAGCAGTCATGGAGACACAGATTCACCCCTCCACTTT.

Concerning this clonotype: Its ends do not fully match the called genes, so a read error is possible. The rearrangement joins TRBV10-3 to TRBJ1-2; D remains unclear. Germline CDR1 reads ENHRY; CDR2 reads SYGVKD. There are 14 residues in the CDR3. The chain's CDR3 is CASSLGPNRYGYTF. The CDR3 nucleotides read TGTGCCAGCAGTCTCGGGCCGAACCGCTATGGCTACACCTTC.

In its sample, this clonotype was seen once. A much larger clone lies one base from this, so it may be a read error. V is TRBV7-9 and J is TRBJ2-7; the D gene is possibly TRBD1 (5 bases). This CDR3 contains 14 residues. CDR1 and CDR2 (germline): SEHNR, FQNEAQ (reference sequence). The DNA of the CDR3 is TGCGCCAGCAGTTCGGTGGACACCCGCTACGAGCTGTACTTC. Translation: CASSSVDTRYELYF. Complete variable domain (other parts from reference TRBV7-9 and TRBJ2-7): DTGVSQNPRHKITKRGQNVTFRCDPISEHNRLYWYRQTLGQGPEFLTYFQNEAQLEKSRLLSDRFSAERPKGSFSTLEIQRTEQGDSAMYLCASSSVDTRYELYFGPGTRLTVT.

The CDR3 region is CASSLRGRGTGELFF. Here the CDR3 DNA reads TGCGCCAGCAGCTTACGAGGAAGAGGGACCGGGGAGCTGTTTTTT. V gene TRBV5-1 combines with J gene TRBJ2-2, with TRBD2 as a possible D gene (5 bases). Germline CDR1 SGHRS, CDR2 YFSETQ. This CDR3 is built from 15 residues. Trimming removed 2 bases at V and 5 bases at J, with 13 bases between. The whole variable domain, remainder taken from reference TRBV5-1 and TRBJ2-2, is KAGVTQTPRYLIKTRGQQVTLSCSPISGHRSVSWYQQTPGQGLQFLFEYFSETQRNKGNFPGRFSGRQFSNSRSEMNVSTLELGDSALYLCASSLRGRGTGELFFGEGSRLTVL.

V gene TRBV7-2 combines with J gene TRBJ2-7; D tentatively reads TRBD1 or TRBD2 (5 bases each). V was shortened by 6 bases and J by 7 bases, with 19 bases between the two germline ends. Germline V CDR1 and CDR2: SGHTA, FQGNSA. This CDR3 is built from 14 residues. The chain's CDR3 is CASSPGRTALEQYF. CDR3 coding DNA: TGTGCCAGCAGTCCGGGACGGACGGCCTTGGAGCAGTACTTC. Full variable domain (remainder filled in from reference TRBV7-2 and TRBJ2-7): GAGVSQSPSNKVTEKGKDVELRCDPISGHTALYWYRQSLGQGLEFLIYFQGNSAPDKSGLPSDRFSAERTGGSVSTLTIQRTQQEDSAVYLCASSPGRTALEQYFGPGTRLTVT.

V is TRBV12-3 or TRBV12-4 and J is TRBJ1-3; D perhaps matches TRBD1 (5 bases). CDR3 size: 15 residues. V shed 6 bases and J shed 4 bases, with 16 bases lying between them. The CDR3 reads CASSSTGVLGNTIYF. The CDR3, as DNA: TGTGCCAGCAGCTCCACGGGGGTACTAGGAAACACCATATATTTT.

Points on this clonotype: A much larger clone sits a single nucleotide away, making a read error possible. The rearrangement joins TRBV12-3 or TRBV12-4 to TRBJ1-2, with TRBD1 matching 8 bases. The CDR3 consists of 13 residues. CDR3 sequence: CATNSTGEYGYTF. The CDR3 nucleotides read TGTGCTACCAACTCGACAGGGGAGTATGGCTACACCTTC.